Following are 31 T cell receptor beta chains from one sample sequenced in a study of shared clonotypes between healthy human individuals. Profiling relied on immunoSEQ multiplex PCR, and the TCRdb table lists in-frame clones only, not all of them. The data contain 500,000 to 550,000 clones, 95% to 97% of them seen just once; the ten biggest clones take up around 0.067%. Sequenced sample: naive CD4+ T cells sorted from blood. As to subset: CD45RA+ positively selected. Receptors were obtained from a woman aged 25 to 39 in good health.

J is TRBJ1-5 and V is TRBV10-1, with a tentative D call TRBD1 (5 bases). V lost 4 bases and J lost 5, with 18 bases in between. Germline V gene lookup returns CDR1 WNHNN and CDR2 SYGVQD (reference sequence). The CDR3 runs 16 residues. DNA of the CDR3: TGCGCCAGCAGTGTAGGTAAGGACACTGGCGATCAGCCCCAGCATTTT. Protein: CASSVGKDTGDQPQHF.

This chain connects TRBV6-4 to TRBJ1-2; possibly TRBD1 for D (5 bases). Trimming removed 6 bases from V and 10 bases from J, with 15 bases in between. This CDR3 is built from 12 residues. Germline V lookup: CDR1 MRHNA, CDR2 SNTAGT. The chain's CDR3 is CASRDTYSHYTF. The CDR3 bases are TGTGCCAGCAGGGACACCTATAGCCACTACACCTTC.

This sequence joins TRBV7-2 and TRBJ2-1, with TRBD2 matching 7 bases. V was clipped by 1 base and J by 7 bases; unmatched bases: 4. The CDR3 is 14 amino acids. Per germline, CDR1 SGHTA and CDR2 FQGNSA. CDR3 in DNA: TGTGCCAGCAGCTTAGGGGCGGGAGTTAATGAGCAGTTCTTC. It codes for CASSLGAGVNEQFF.

The chain employs TRBV6-6 and TRBJ2-7, with D perhaps matching TRBD1 (7 bases). Germline loops: CDR1 MNHNY, CDR2 SVGAGI (reference sequence). CDR3 length equals 14 residues. Trimming left V 7 bases short and J 3 bases short, with 16 bases between. CDR3: CASTQGGRGYEQYF. The CDR3 nucleotides are TGTGCCAGCACCCAGGGGGGAAGGGGCTACGAGCAGTACTTC.

The chain employs TRBV29-1 and TRBJ2-1; the match to TRBD2 covers 10 bases. Germline CDR1 reads SQVTM; CDR2 reads ANQGSEA. CDR3 length: 15 amino acids. J lost 4 bases, V lost 5 bases, and 8 bases had no gene match. In nucleotides, the CDR3 is TGCAGCGTTCAGCGCCTAGCGGGAGAGTACAATGAGCAGTTCTTC. This gives the protein CSVQRLAGEYNEQFF.

The V gene is TRBV6-1, the J gene TRBJ2-7; the match to TRBD1 covers 10 bases. J lost 3 bases, V lost 7 bases, and 9 bases had no gene match. Germline V lookup: CDR1 MNHNS, CDR2 SASEGT. This CDR3 is 15 amino acids long. In DNA form, the CDR3 reads TGTGCCAGCACAAGGGGCCGGGACAGGGGCTACGAGCAGTACTTC. It translates to CASTRGRDRGYEQYF.

The J gene is TRBJ2-7, the V gene TRBV6-5, with TRBD2 identical over 7 bases. Germline V gives CDR1 MNHEY, CDR2 SVGAGI. The junction had 4 bases not matched to a gene; V was cut back by 6 bases and J by 2 bases. This CDR3 has 13 residues. This CDR3 is CASRRLAAYEQYF. Written as DNA, the CDR3 is TGTGCCAGCAGGCGTCTAGCGGCCTACGAGCAGTACTTC.

This clone was seen a handful of times. The sample has other DNA sequences that encode this CDR3 too. The chain uses TRBV30 and TRBJ1-5; D is uncertain. The CDR3 is made up of 13 amino acids. Germline values: CDR1 GTSNPN, CDR2 SVGIG (reference sequence). V shed 0 bases and J shed 2 bases, with 5 bases lying between them. The CDR3 nucleotides are TGTGCCTGGAGTGTCGGGGGCAATCAGCCCCAGCATTTT. This gives the protein CAWSVGGNQPQHF.

The V gene is TRBV27, the J gene TRBJ2-7; TRBD1 aligns across 7 bases. Germline V gives CDR1 MNHEY, CDR2 SMNVEV (reference sequence). V gave up 3 bases and J gave up 5 bases; unmatched junction bases: 19. This CDR3 comprises 18 residues. DNA of the CDR3: TGTGCCAGCAGTTTCCGACAGGGCTTAGCACCCCTCAGTCACGAGCAGTACTTC. It translates to CASSFRQGLAPLSHEQYF.

This chain uses TRBV25-1 with TRBJ2-2; D tentatively reads TRBD1 or TRBD2 (6 bases each). The CDR3 covers 15 residues. Germline CDR1 MGHDK, CDR2 SYGVNS. V lost 5 bases and J lost 4, with 14 bases in between. CDR3 bases: TGTGCCAGCAGTTATAGGGGGACTGGCACCGGGGAGCTGTTTTTT. It specifies CASSYRGTGTGELFF.

V gene TRBV19 combines with J gene TRBJ2-3, with TRBD2 matching 7 bases. Germline V gene data show CDR1 as LNHDA and CDR2 as SQIVND (reference sequence). J was trimmed by 1 base and V by 5 bases; bases with no gene match: 9. The CDR3 is 16 residues long. This CDR3 reads CASSPGGTPGTDTQYF. The CDR3 region has the DNA TGTGCCAGTAGTCCCGGGGGGACTCCGGGCACAGATACGCAGTATTTT. The full variable domain, rest sourced from reference TRBV19 and TRBJ2-3, is DGGITQSPKYLFRKEGQNVTLSCEQNLNHDAMYWYRQDPGQGLRLIYYSQIVNDFQKGDIAEGYSVSREKKESFPLTVTSAQKNPTAFYLCASSPGGTPGTDTQYFGPGTRLTVL.

As to this clone: Other DNA variants within this sample encode the same CDR3. The chain joins TRBV28 to TRBJ2-5; perhaps TRBD1 as D (7 bases). The length of the CDR3 is 12 residues. Between the trimmed V and J ends, which lost 8 bases and 5 bases, there was a span of 12 bases. Germline assignment: CDR1 MDHEN and CDR2 SYDVKM. CDR3 loop: CASRQGLETQYF. The CDR3 DNA is TGTGCCAGCCGACAGGGACTGGAGACCCAGTACTTC. Full variable domain (rest looked up from reference TRBV28 and TRBJ2-5): DVKVTQSSRYLVKRTGEKVFLECVQDMDHENMFWYRQDPGLGLRLIYFSYDVKMKEKGDIPEGYSVSREKKERFSLILESASTNQTSMYLCASRQGLETQYFGPGTRLLVL.

The chain combines TRBV1 with TRBJ2-2; the D segment call TRBD2 is taken from the table without a DNA check. TRBV1 is tagged as a pseudogene. This CDR3 has 15 residues. The CDR3 spells CTPTIAGGPNGELFF. The DNA for the CDR3 is TGCACCCCTACAATAGCGGGAGGGCCTAACGGGGAGCTGTTTTTT.

The V call is TRBV27, the J call TRBJ1-1, with unresolved D. Germline lookup yields CDR1 MNHEY and CDR2 SMNVEV (reference sequence). V was trimmed by 8 bases and J by 0 bases, leaving 19 bases between them. This CDR3 is 16 amino acids long. CDR3: CASPPVEVLMNTEAFF. CDR3 sequence (DNA): TGTGCCAGCCCGCCGGTCGAGGTCTTGATGAACACTGAAGCTTTCTTT.

The chain employs TRBV21-1 and TRBJ1-5. TRBV21-1 is flagged as a pseudogene. This CDR3 is 11 amino acids long. Here the CDR3 DNA reads TGTGCCAGCAACGGTGGACAGCCCCAGCATTTT. It translates to CASNGGQPQHF.

A word on this clone: The same CDR3 is also encoded by other DNA sequences in this sample. This sequence joins TRBV7-9 and TRBJ2-3; weak D call: TRBD2 (6 bases). Between the trimmed V and J ends, which lost 1 base and 0 bases, there was a span of 8 bases. This CDR3 comprises 15 residues. From germline, CDR1 is SEHNR and CDR2 FQNEAQ (reference sequence). The CDR3 protein is CASSLGSGSTDTQYF. The CDR3 DNA reads as TGTGCCAGCAGCTTAGGAAGCGGGAGCACAGATACGCAGTATTTT.

The CDR3, as DNA: TGTGCCATCAACGTAGCCGCGAGAGACTTAGATGTCTTCCAAGAGACCCAGTACTTC. It specifies CAINVAARDLDVFQETQYF. V and J are TRBV7-2 and TRBJ2-5; D uncertain. The CDR3 runs 19 residues. CDR1 and CDR2 (germline): SGHTA, FQGNSA. The germline V and J ends were trimmed by 10 bases and 1 base, with 31 bases remaining between them. Complete variable domain (other parts from reference TRBV7-2 and TRBJ2-5): GAGVSQSPSNKVTEKGKDVELRCDPISGHTALYWYRQSLGQGLEFLIYFQGNSAPDKSGLPSDRFSAERTGGSVSTLTIQRTQQEDSAVYLCAINVAARDLDVFQETQYFGPGTRLLVL.

The V call is TRBV27, the J call TRBJ1-2, with D unresolved. This CDR3 comprises 12 residues. Germline loops: CDR1 MNHEY, CDR2 SMNVEV (reference sequence). The ends were cut back, 5 bases at V and 8 bases at J, with 12 bases in the middle. The CDR3 here is CASSPDGGGYTF. CDR3 in DNA: TGTGCCAGCAGTCCCGATGGAGGCGGCTACACCTTC.

The CDR3 DNA reads as TGTGCCAGCAGTACGGGTAGGGGGAAAGCTTTCTTT. Amino acids: CASSTGRGKAFF. This rearrangement joins TRBV28 to TRBJ1-1; maybe TRBD1 (6 bases). In germline, CDR1 is MDHEN, CDR2 SYDVKM. V was trimmed by 5 bases and J by 9 bases, leaving 13 bases between them. The CDR3 spans 12 residues.

The count of this clone is one. This chain uses TRBV10-3 with TRBJ2-3, with D unresolved. This CDR3 has 13 residues. Trimming took off 4 bases at V and 5 bases at J, with 10 bases between the two ends. Germline lookup yields CDR1 ENHRY and CDR2 SYGVKD. The CDR3 loop is CAISVKVGDTQYF. For the CDR3, the DNA is TGTGCCATCAGTGTCAAGGTTGGAGATACGCAGTATTTT.

The chain joins TRBV2 to TRBJ2-2, with 10 bases identical to TRBD2. Germline trimming cut 2 bases from V and 9 bases from J; bases unmatched to any gene: 6. CDR3 length equals 15 residues. Germline CDR1 reads SNHLY; CDR2 reads FYNNEI. CDR3 sequence (DNA): TGTGCCAGCAGTGAATTTTCTAGCGGGAGCAGGGAGCTGTTTTTT. Translating it yields CASSEFSSGSRELFF.

The chain is built from TRBV28 and TRBJ2-7; 8 nucleotides match TRBD2. Germline-derived CDR1 and CDR2 are MDHEN and SYDVKM. This CDR3 has 15 residues. V shed 7 bases, J shed 1 base, and the junction held 9 bases outside the gene matches. Written as DNA, the CDR3 is TGTGCCAGCACGTTAGCGGGGTTAAAATCCTACGAGCAGTACTTC. It is translated as CASTLAGLKSYEQYF.

This chain links TRBV28 with TRBJ2-5, with TRBD1 matching over 9 bases. CDR1 and CDR2 (germline): MDHEN, SYDVKM. Trimming cost V 7 bases and J 0 bases; bases outside gene matches: 6. The CDR3 consists of 15 residues. The CDR3 region is CASKGQGHYQETQYF. The CDR3 bases are TGTGCCAGCAAGGGACAGGGCCATTACCAAGAGACCCAGTACTTC.

The V and J genes are TRBV2 and TRBJ1-1, with TRBD1 identical over 7 bases. J lost 3 bases, V lost 6 bases, and 7 bases had no gene match. The CDR3 covers 14 residues. Per the germline V gene, CDR1 is SNHLY and CDR2 is FYNNEI. The CDR3 loop reads CASRKTGVDTEAFF. The CDR3 DNA reads TGTGCCAGCAGAAAAACAGGGGTTGACACTGAAGCTTTCTTT.

The chain recombines TRBV7-2 with TRBJ2-5, with D uncertain. This CDR3 is 14 amino acids long. The V gene lost 0 bases and the J gene lost 5 bases, with 10 bases spanning the gap. Germline V gives CDR1 SGHTA, CDR2 FQGNSA. The chain's CDR3 is CASSLAGFRETQYF. CDR3 sequence (DNA): TGTGCCAGCAGCTTAGCGGGGTTCCGGGAGACCCAGTACTTC.

V gene TRBV6-5 combines with J gene TRBJ1-4; D is uncertain. This CDR3 comprises 16 residues. V was cut by 2 bases and J by 0 bases, with 10 bases left in between. Germline V gene sequence: CDR1 MNHEY, CDR2 SVGAGI. The CDR3 reads CASSYGVGSTNEKLFF. As DNA, the CDR3 is TGTGCCAGCAGTTACGGCGTCGGGTCAACTAATGAAAAACTGTTTTTT.

The chain combines TRBV7-2 with TRBJ2-2, with 7 bases that match TRBD2. V lost 1 base, J lost 6 bases, and 5 bases stayed unmatched. The germline V gene encodes CDR1 SGHTA and CDR2 FQGNSA. The CDR3 loop spans 15 amino acids. The CDR3 sequence is CASSLGVGGPGELFF. The CDR3 coding sequence is TGTGCCAGCAGCTTAGGTGTGGGAGGGCCCGGGGAGCTGTTTTTT.

The chain employs TRBV7-3 and TRBJ2-2, with TRBD2 identical over 14 bases. The V gene end was trimmed by 1 base and the J gene end by 6 bases; junction bases not matched to a gene: 13. CDR3 length equals 20 residues. CDR1 SGHTA and CDR2 FQGTGA come from the germline V gene. For the CDR3, the DNA is TGTGCCAGCAGCTTAATCCCCCCGGGACTAGCGGGAGTGTATCCCGGGGAGCTGTTTTTT. Translated, it gives CASSLIPPGLAGVYPGELFF. Looking up the rest from reference TRBV7-3 and TRBJ2-2 gives the full variable domain: GAGVSQTPSNKVTEKGKYVELRCDPISGHTALYWYRQSLGQGPEFLIYFQGTGAADDSGLPNDRFFAVRPEGSVSTLKIQRTERGDSAVYLCASSLIPPGLAGVYPGELFFGEGSRLTVL.

The chain uses TRBV27 and TRBJ2-5, with D perhaps TRBD2 (6 bases). The CDR3 contains 14 residues. CDR1 MNHEY and CDR2 SMNVEV come from the germline V gene (reference sequence). The V end was cut by 5 bases, the J end by 5 bases, with 15 bases between. CDR3 sequence: CASSPRGAGETQYF. The CDR3 coding sequence is TGTGCCAGCAGTCCCCGGGGAGCGGGCGAGACCCAGTACTTC.

The chain is built from TRBV27 and TRBJ2-5; D not resolved. Trimming cost V 3 bases and J 1 base, with 6 bases left between them. CDR1 and CDR2 (germline): MNHEY, SMNVEV (reference sequence). The CDR3 runs to 13 residues. The CDR3 loop is CASSFTLQETQYF. CDR3 bases: TGTGCCAGCAGTTTTACGCTCCAAGAGACCCAGTACTTC.

The rearrangement joins TRBV4-1 to TRBJ2-7; the D is unclear. This CDR3 has 13 amino acids. CDR1 is MGHRA and CDR2 is YSYEKL in the germline V gene. V was pared by 1 base and J by 7 bases, with 11 bases between. The CDR3 reads CASSQVGTTEQYF. The CDR3 nucleotides read TGCGCCAGCAGCCAAGTTGGTACGACGGAGCAGTACTTC.